This T cell receptor (beta chain) is from a study of blood T cell repertoires in COVID-19. Overall study: COVID-19 samples, acute and convalescent, were from the United States, Italy and Spain. The analysed material was cDNA or gDNA that came from T cells, B-cell-depleted T cells, or PBMCs.

The germline V gene encodes CDR1 GTSNPN and CDR2 SVGIG (reference sequence). This CDR3 has 11 residues. V was cut by 0 bases and J by 12 bases, with 9 bases left in between. Original processing methods: Amplification with reference gene primers provided the estimates of nucleated cell counts. The data were produced by immunoSEQ multiplex PCR, yet TCRdb's version contains in-frame clones alone and is incomplete. V, J and clone size are taken as reported in that table, and D and trimming were inferred from the DNA itself. The table lists some 300,000 clones, around nine tenths of them singletons. The genes are TRBV30 and TRBJ2-1; no definite D call. The material sequenced was peripheral blood. The source of this sequence is a man between 65 and 79 years old with acute or convalescent COVID-19. The CDR3 DNA reads as TGTGCCTGGAGTGTTACAGTACGGCAGTTCTTC. It encodes CAWSVTVRQFF.